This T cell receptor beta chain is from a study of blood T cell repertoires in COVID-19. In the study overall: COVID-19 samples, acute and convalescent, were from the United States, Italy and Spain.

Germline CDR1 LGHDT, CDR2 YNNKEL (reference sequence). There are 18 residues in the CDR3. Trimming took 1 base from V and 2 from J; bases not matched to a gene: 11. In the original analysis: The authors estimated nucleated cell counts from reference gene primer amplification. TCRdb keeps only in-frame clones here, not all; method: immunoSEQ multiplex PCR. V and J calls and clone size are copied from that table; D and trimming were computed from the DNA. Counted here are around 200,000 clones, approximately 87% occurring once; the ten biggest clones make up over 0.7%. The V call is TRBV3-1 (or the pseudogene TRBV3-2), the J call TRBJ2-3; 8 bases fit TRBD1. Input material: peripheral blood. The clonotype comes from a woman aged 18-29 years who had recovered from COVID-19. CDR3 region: CASSQVGARQGATDTQYF. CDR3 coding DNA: TGTGCCAGCAGCCAAGTGGGGGCACGGCAGGGGGCCACAGATACGCAGTATTTT.